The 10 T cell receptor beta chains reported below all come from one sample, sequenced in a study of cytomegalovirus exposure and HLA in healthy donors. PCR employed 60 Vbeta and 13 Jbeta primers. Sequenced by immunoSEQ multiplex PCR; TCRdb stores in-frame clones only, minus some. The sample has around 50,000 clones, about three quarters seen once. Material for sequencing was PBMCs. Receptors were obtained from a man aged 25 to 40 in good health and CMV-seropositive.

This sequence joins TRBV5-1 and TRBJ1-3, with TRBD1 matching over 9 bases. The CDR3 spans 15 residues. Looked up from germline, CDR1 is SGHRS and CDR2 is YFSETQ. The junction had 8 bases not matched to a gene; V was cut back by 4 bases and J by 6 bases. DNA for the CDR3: TGCGCCAGCAGCGAGGGACAGGGAGGGACAAACACCATATATTTT. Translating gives CASSEGQGGTNTIYF.

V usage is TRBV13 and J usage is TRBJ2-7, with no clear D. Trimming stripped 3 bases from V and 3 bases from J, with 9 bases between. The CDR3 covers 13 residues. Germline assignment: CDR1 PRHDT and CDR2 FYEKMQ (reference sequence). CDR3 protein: CASSLGRNYEQYF. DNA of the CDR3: TGTGCCAGCAGCTTGGGCAGGAACTACGAGCAGTACTTC.

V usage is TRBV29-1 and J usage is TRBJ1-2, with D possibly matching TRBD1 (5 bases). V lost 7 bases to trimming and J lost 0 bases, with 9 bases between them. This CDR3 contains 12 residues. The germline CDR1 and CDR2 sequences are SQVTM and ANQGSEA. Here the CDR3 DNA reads TGCAGCGCCGGGGGATCTAACTATGGCTACACCTTC. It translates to CSAGGSNYGYTF.

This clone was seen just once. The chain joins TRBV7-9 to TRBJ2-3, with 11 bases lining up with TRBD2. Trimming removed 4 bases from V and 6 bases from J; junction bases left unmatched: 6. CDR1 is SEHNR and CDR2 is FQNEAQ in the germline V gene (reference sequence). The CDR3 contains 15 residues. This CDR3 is CASSSTSGGPDTQYF. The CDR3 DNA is TGTGCCAGCAGCTCCACTAGCGGGGGACCGGATACGCAGTATTTT. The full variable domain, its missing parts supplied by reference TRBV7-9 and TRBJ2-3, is DTGVSQNPRHKITKRGQNVTFRCDPISEHNRLYWYRQTLGQGPEFLTYFQNEAQLEKSRLLSDRFSAERPKGSFSTLEIQRTEQGDSAMYLCASSSTSGGPDTQYFGPGTRLTVL.

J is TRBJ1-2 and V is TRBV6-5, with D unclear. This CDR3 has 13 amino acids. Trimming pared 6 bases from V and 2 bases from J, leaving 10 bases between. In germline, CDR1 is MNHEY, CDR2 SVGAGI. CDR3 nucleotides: TGTGCCAGCAGCATTAGAGGGAACTATGGCTACACCTTC. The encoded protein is CASSIRGNYGYTF.

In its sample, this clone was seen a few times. In DNA, the CDR3 is TGCGCCAGCAGTCAATCGAGCGGGGCTGCCTACGAGCAGTACTTC. This codes for CASSQSSGAAYEQYF. The V call is TRBV23-1, the J call TRBJ2-7, with TRBD2 identical over 7 bases. TRBV23-1 is placed among ORFs of uncertain function. V shed 0 bases, J shed 2 bases, and the junction held 4 bases outside the gene matches. The length of the CDR3 is 15 residues.

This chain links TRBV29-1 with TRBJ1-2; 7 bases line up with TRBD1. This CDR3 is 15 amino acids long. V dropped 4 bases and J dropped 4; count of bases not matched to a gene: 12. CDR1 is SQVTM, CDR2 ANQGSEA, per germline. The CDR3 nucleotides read TGCAGCGTTGCCCGGGACCCAACAGGGGCCTATGGCTACACCTTC. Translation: CSVARDPTGAYGYTF.

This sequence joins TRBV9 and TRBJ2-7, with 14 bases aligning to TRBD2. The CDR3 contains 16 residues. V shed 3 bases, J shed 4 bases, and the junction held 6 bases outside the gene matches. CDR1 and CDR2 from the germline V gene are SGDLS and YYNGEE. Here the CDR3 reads CASSEGLAGGRYEQYF. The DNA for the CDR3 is TGTGCCAGCAGCGAAGGACTAGCGGGGGGAAGATACGAGCAGTACTTC.

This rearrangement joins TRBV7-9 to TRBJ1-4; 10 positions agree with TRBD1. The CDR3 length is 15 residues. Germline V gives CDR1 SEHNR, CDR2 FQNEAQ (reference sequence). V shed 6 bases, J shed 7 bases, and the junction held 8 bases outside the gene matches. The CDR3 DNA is TGTGCCAGCAGGCCGAGACAGGGGGCAGGTGAAAAACTGTTTTTT. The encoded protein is CASRPRQGAGEKLFF.

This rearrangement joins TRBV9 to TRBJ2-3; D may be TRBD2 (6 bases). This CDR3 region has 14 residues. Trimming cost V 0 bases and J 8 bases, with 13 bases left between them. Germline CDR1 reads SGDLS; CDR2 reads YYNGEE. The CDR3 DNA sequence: TGTGCCAGCAGCGTAGGGTCTGGGGGAGGTACGCAGTATTTT. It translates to CASSVGSGGGTQYF.